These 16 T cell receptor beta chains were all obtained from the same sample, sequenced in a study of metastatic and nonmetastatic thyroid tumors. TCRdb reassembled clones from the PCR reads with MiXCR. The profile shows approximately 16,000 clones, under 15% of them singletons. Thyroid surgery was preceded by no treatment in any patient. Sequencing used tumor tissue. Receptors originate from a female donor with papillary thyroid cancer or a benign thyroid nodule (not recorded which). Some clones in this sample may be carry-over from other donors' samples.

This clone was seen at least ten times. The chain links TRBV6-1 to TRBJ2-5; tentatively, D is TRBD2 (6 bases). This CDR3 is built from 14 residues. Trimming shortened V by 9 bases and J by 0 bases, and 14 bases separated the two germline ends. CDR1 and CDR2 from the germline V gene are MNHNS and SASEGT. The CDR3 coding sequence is TGTGCCAGTAGGTGGGGGGTGTACCAAGAGACCCAGTACTTC. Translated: CASRWGVYQETQYF.

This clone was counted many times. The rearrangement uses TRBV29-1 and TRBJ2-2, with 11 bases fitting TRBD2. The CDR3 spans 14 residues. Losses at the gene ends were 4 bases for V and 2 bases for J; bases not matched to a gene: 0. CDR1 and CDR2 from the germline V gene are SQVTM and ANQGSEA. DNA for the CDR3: TGCAGCGTTGGACTAGCGGGAAACACCGGGGAGCTGTTTTTT. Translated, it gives CSVGLAGNTGELFF.

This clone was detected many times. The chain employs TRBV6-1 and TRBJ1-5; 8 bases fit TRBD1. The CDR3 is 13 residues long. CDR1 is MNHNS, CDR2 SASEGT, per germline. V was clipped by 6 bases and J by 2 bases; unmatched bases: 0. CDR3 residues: CASRTGGNQPQHF. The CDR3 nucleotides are TGTGCCAGCAGGACAGGGGGCAATCAGCCCCAGCATTTT.

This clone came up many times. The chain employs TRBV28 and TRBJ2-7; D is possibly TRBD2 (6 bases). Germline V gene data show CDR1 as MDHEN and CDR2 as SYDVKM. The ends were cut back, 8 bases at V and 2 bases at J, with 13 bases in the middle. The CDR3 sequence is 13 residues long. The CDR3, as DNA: TGTGCCAGCGGAGACGGGGGAGCCTACGAGCAGTACTTC. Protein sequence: CASGDGGAYEQYF.

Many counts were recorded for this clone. The CDR3 here is CASSLYENTEAFF. The CDR3, as DNA: TGTGCCAGCAGCTTATACGAGAACACTGAAGCTTTCTTT. The V call is TRBV7-2, the J call TRBJ1-1, with D uncertain. The CDR3 length is 13 residues. Trimming pared 2 bases from V and 1 base from J, leaving 5 bases between. Germline V gives CDR1 SGHTA, CDR2 FQGNSA. Variable domain in full (rest from reference TRBV7-2 and TRBJ1-1): GAGVSQSPSNKVTEKGKDVELRCDPISGHTALYWYRQSLGQGLEFLIYFQGNSAPDKSGLPSDRFSAERTGGSVSTLTIQRTQQEDSAVYLCASSLYENTEAFFGQGTRLTVV.

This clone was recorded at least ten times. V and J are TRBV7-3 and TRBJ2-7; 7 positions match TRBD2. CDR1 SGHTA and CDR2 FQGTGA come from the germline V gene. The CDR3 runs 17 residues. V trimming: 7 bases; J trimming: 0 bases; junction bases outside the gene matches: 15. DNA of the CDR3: TGTGCCAGCACCTCTAATAGGCGGGAGAGTAGCTCCTACGAGCAGTACTTC. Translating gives CASTSNRRESSSYEQYF.

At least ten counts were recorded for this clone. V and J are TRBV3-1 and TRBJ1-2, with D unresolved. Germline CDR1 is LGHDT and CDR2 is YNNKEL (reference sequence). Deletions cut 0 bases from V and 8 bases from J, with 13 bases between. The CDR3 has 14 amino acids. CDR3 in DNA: TGTGCCAGCAGCCAAGACTCCCCACGCCGCGGCTACACCTTC. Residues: CASSQDSPRRGYTF.

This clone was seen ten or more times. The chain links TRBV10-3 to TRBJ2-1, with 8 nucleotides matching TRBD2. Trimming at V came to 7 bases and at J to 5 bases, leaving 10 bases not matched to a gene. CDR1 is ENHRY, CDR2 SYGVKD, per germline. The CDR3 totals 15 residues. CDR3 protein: CAINQGSGSDNEQFF. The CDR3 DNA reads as TGTGCCATCAACCAGGGCAGCGGGAGTGACAATGAGCAGTTCTTC.

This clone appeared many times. CDR3 protein: CASSQGTYEQYF. The CDR3, as DNA: TGTGCCAGCTCACAAGGGACCTACGAGCAGTACTTC. The chain joins TRBV18 to TRBJ2-7; D unresolved. Germline V gene sequence: CDR1 KGHSH, CDR2 LQKENI. The V end lost 4 bases, the J end lost 2 bases, and 6 bases lay between the germline ends. CDR3 length: 12 amino acids.

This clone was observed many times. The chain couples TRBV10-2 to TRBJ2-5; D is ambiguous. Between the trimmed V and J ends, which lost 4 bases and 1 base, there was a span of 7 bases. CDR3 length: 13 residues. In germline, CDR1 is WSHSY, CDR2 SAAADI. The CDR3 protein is CASSGVTQETQYF. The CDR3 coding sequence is TGCGCCAGCAGTGGAGTCACCCAAGAGACCCAGTACTTC.

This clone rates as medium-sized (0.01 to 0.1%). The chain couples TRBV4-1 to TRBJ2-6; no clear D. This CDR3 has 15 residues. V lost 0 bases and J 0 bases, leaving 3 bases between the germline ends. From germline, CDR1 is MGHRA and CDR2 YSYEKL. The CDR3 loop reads CASSQDGSGANVLTF. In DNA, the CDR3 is TGCGCCAGCAGCCAAGACGGCTCTGGGGCCAACGTCCTGACTTTC.

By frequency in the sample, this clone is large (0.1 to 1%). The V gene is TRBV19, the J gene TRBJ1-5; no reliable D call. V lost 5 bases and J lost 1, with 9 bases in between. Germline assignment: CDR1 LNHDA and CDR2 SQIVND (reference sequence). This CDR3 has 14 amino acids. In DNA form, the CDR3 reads TGTGCCAGTAGTCATTGGCCGAGCAATCAGCCCCAGCATTTT. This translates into CASSHWPSNQPQHF.

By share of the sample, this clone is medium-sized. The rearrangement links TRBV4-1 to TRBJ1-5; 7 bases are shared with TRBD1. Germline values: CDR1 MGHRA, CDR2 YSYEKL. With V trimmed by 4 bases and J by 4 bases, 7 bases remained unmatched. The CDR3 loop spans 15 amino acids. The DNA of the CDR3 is TGCGCCAGCAGCCCTAAAGGGGGCTCGAATCAGCCCCAGCATTTT. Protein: CASSPKGGSNQPQHF.

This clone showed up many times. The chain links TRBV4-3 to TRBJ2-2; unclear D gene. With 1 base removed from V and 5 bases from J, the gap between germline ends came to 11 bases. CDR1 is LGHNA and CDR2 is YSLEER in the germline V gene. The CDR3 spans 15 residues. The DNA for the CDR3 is TGCGCCAGCAGCCAAGCTGTCGGGCCGACCGGGGAGCTGTTTTTT. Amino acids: CASSQAVGPTGELFF.

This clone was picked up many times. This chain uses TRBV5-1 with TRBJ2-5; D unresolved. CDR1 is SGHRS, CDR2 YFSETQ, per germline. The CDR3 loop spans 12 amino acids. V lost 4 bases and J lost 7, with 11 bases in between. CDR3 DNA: TGCGCCAGCAGCCTGGCCTCCGGGACCCAGTACTTC. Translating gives CASSLASGTQYF.

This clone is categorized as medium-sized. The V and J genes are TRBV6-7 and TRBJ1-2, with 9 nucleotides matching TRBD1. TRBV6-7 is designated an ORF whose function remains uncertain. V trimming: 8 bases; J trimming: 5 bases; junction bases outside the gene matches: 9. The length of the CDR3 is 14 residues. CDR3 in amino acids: CASPNRDRAYGYTF. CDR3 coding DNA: TGTGCCAGCCCCAACCGGGACAGGGCTTATGGCTACACCTTC.